This TCR beta chain was sequenced during a study of T cell responses to AZD1222 COVID-19 vaccine. Study results and limitations: The study found Spike-specific TCR breadth and depth rose after two AZD1222 doses. Donors skewed white British and female; clonal diversity was possibly underestimated. Sampled repertoires all dated from after the peak T cell response. CD4 TCRs covered the whole spike, strongest at regions 160-218 and 743-854.

Details on this clone: Its antigen remains unknown.

The table came from immunoSEQ multiplex PCR; TCRdb's copy has only in-frame clones and leaves some out. The data hold roughly 180,000 clones, with 75% to 90% observed a single time. J lost 2 bases, V lost 0 bases, and 0 bases had no gene match. The length of the CDR3 is 15 residues. The germline V gene encodes CDR1 SGHRS and CDR2 YFSETQ. The rearrangement uses TRBV5-1 and TRBJ1-3; 9 bases fit TRBD1. This sequence originates from an adult in good health. This material consisted of peripheral blood, taken on day 0 of MenACWY control vaccination. The CDR3 region has the DNA TGCGCCAGCAGCTTGGGACAGGGGGCTGGAAACACCATATATTTT. Translating it yields CASSLGQGAGNTIYF.